Listed below are T cell receptor beta chains from one sample, sequenced in a study of blood T cells in healthy people across ages. Each CDR3 protein gets one entry after TCRdb re-called the 5' RACE reads with MiXCR. Among 730,000 or so distinct CDR3 sequences listed, more than 40% were seen once. Material for sequencing was blood. The receptors were gathered from an older woman in good health. CDR3s include the opening cysteine and the closing phenylalanine or tryptophan. The D gene is left open where the match is weak. The listing skips clone size in some rows; elsewhere it reads once, few, many or a size class.

D	V	J	size	CDR3	DNA
TRBD1	TRBV7-9	TRBJ2-1	.	CANSFSSWASTGAWDNEQFF	TGTGCCAACAGCTTTTCCTCGTGGGCCTCAACAGGGGCATGGGACAATGAGCAGTTCTTC
.	TRBV7-9	TRBJ1-2	once	CASQLRVSPLSGYTF	TGTGCCAGTCAGCTCAGGGTCTCGCCCCTTAGCGGCTACACCTTC
.	TRBV7-9	TRBJ2-7	few	CASSSSSGEQYF	TGTGCCAGCAGCTCCTCCTCGGGGGAGCAGTACTTC
TRBD2	TRBV20-1	TRBJ2-1	.	CSARLAGVSYNEQFF	TGCAGTGCACGACTAGCGGGAGTTTCCTACAATGAGCAGTTCTTC
.	TRBV28	TRBJ2-7	.	CASTTATEQYF	TGTGCCAGCACGACAGCGACCGAGCAGTACTTC
TRBD2	TRBV6-2/TRBV6-3	TRBJ2-5	few	CASRRTGTSGSGKTQYF	TGTGCCAGCAGACGGACAGGGACTAGCGGGAGTGGGAAGACCCAGTACTTC
.	TRBV20-1	TRBJ1-2	few	CSASSHGTEVYGYTF	TGCAGTGCGTCGTCGCACGGGACGGAGGTCTATGGCTACACCTTC
TRBD1	TRBV4-2	TRBJ1-4	few	CASMSGQSGSGEKLFF	TGTGCCAGCATGTCGGGACAGTCGGGTTCGGGTGAAAAACTGTTTTTT
TRBD1	TRBV15	TRBJ2-3	many	CATSLDRERADTQYF	TGTGCCACCAGCCTGGACAGGGAAAGGGCAGATACGCAGTATTTT
TRBD1	TRBV7-9	TRBJ2-1	.	CASSPRDSFSSYNEQFF	TGTGCCAGCAGCCCTCGGGACAGCTTTAGCTCCTACAATGAGCAGTTCTTC
.	TRBV4-2	TRBJ2-7	many	CASSQDNQGPGYEQYF	TGTGCCAGCAGCCAAGATAACCAGGGGCCTGGATACGAGCAGTACTTC
TRBD2	TRBV7-2	TRBJ2-7	few	CASSLVTGGRASEQYF	TGTGCCAGCAGCTTAGTAACCGGCGGGAGGGCCTCCGAGCAGTACTTC